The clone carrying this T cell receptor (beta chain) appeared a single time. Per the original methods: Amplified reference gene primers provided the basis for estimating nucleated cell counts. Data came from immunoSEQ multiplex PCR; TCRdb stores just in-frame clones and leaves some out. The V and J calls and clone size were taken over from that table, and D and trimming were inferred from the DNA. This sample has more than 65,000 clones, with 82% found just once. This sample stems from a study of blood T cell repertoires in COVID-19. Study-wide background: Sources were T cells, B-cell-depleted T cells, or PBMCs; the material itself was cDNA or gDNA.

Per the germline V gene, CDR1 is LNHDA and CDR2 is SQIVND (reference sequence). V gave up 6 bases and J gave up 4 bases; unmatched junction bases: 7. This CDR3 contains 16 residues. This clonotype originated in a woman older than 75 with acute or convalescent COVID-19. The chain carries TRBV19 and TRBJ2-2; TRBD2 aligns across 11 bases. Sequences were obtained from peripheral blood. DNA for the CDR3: TGTGCCAGTAGGACCCTCCTAGCGGGAGGCACCGGGGAGCTGTTTTTT. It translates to CASRTLLAGGTGELFF.